One and the same sample provided the 25 T cell receptor beta chains below, sequenced in a study of PD-1 blockade in classical Hodgkin lymphoma. Sequenced by immunoSEQ multiplex PCR; TCRdb stores in-frame clones only, minus some. The sample lists about 37,000 clones, around 88% occurring once. Every single patient, without exception, relapsed after autologous stem cell transplantation, and brentuximab vedotin exposure varied. The sequencing here drew on peripheral blood mononuclear cells (PBMCs), taken before the second cycle of nivolumab. These receptors all stem from a human donor with classical Hodgkin lymphoma.

This chain links TRBV25-1 with TRBJ2-7; no firm D call. From germline, CDR1 is MGHDK and CDR2 SYGVNS. The CDR3 has 15 residues. Trimming took 1 base from V and 6 from J, leaving 16 bases between them. This chain's CDR3 is CASSESTSPVGEQYF. The CDR3 nucleotides read TGTGCCAGCAGTGAATCAACAAGTCCTGTGGGCGAGCAGTACTTC.

As DNA, the CDR3 is TGCGCCAGCCGCCTCGGGGAAGGCTTCGGTGAAGCTTTCTTT. Amino acids: CASRLGEGFGEAFF. The V and J genes are TRBV5-1 and TRBJ1-1; D remains ambiguous. Germline V gives CDR1 SGHRS, CDR2 YFSETQ. V gave up 7 bases and J gave up 7 bases, with 20 bases separating them. The CDR3 is 14 amino acids.

The rearrangement links TRBV7-2 to TRBJ2-1; TRBD2 matches 15 bases. This CDR3 comprises 15 residues. V lost 5 bases and J lost 9; bases outside the gene matches: 5. Germline CDR1 is SGHTA and CDR2 is FQGNSA. CDR3 bases: TGTGCCAGCAGCCCGGGACTAGCGGGAGGTCTTGAGCAGTTCTTC. Translated: CASSPGLAGGLEQFF.

This chain connects TRBV6-6 to TRBJ2-2, with D unresolved. Germline V gene data show CDR1 as MNHNY and CDR2 as SVGAGI (reference sequence). The CDR3 runs to 15 residues. V lost 2 bases and J lost 3, with 10 bases in between. Written as DNA, the CDR3 is TGTGCCAGCAGTTACGTGAGAAAGCACACCGGGGAGCTGTTTTTT. Translated, it gives CASSYVRKHTGELFF.

The chain recombines TRBV7-3 with TRBJ2-2, with D maybe TRBD1 (6 bases). Trimming removed 1 base at V and 8 bases at J, with 14 bases between. The germline gives CDR1 SGHTA, CDR2 FQGTGA. The CDR3 consists of 15 residues. CDR3: CASSLSQGSAGELFF. The CDR3 bases are TGTGCCAGCAGCTTAAGTCAGGGGTCGGCGGGGGAGCTGTTTTTT.

CDR3 DNA: TGCGCCAGCAGCTTGCTGGGCCAAGAGACCCAGTACTTC. Residues: CASSLLGQETQYF. The rearrangement uses TRBV5-1 and TRBJ2-5; D ambiguous. Germline CDR1 and CDR2: SGHRS and YFSETQ. V dropped 1 base and J dropped 1 base, with 5 bases sitting between them. This CDR3 spans 13 amino acids.

The table lists this clone with a count of one. The chain recombines TRBV5-1 with TRBJ2-1; 13 bases agree with TRBD2. V dropped 0 bases and J dropped 7; count of bases not matched to a gene: 7. The CDR3 runs 17 residues. The germline V gene has CDR1 SGHRS and CDR2 YFSETQ. The CDR3 DNA follows: TGCGCCAGCAGCTTGGTGCCCGGGACTAGCGGGACGAATGAGCAGTTCTTC. Its translation: CASSLVPGTSGTNEQFF.

The J gene is TRBJ1-3, the V gene TRBV19; the D gene is possibly TRBD1 (5 bases). Germline CDR1 reads LNHDA; CDR2 reads SQIVND (reference sequence). Trimming left V 5 bases short and J 0 bases short, with 20 bases between. This CDR3 has 18 amino acids. The CDR3 DNA reads as TGTGCCAGTAGTCCAACTTCATGGGGGGGGTTCTCTGGAAACACCATATATTTT. Translating it yields CASSPTSWGGFSGNTIYF.

This clone came up once. The chain joins TRBV10-3 to TRBJ2-3, with a tentative D call TRBD2 (6 bases). V was cut by 0 bases and J by 4 bases, with 8 bases left in between. Germline values: CDR1 ENHRY, CDR2 SYGVKD. CDR3 size: 14 residues. The DNA of the CDR3 is TGTGCCATCAGTGAGTCGTCGGGGGCAGATACGCAGTATTTT. This sequence encodes CAISESSGADTQYF.

This clone appeared once. The J gene is TRBJ1-5, the V gene TRBV4-1; D not certain. Trimming cost V 4 bases and J 4 bases, with 20 bases left between them. This CDR3 has 17 amino acids. Germline V lookup: CDR1 MGHRA, CDR2 YSYEKL. The CDR3 region is CASSPRGEPAKNQPQHF. The CDR3 bases are TGCGCCAGCAGCCCCCGTGGTGAGCCAGCGAAAAATCAGCCCCAGCATTTT.

The chain combines TRBV9 with TRBJ2-2; 7 positions match TRBD1. The CDR3 contains 15 residues. Germline CDR1 reads SGDLS; CDR2 reads YYNGEE. Trimming removed 3 bases from V and 4 bases from J; junction bases left unmatched: 6. The CDR3 protein is CASSATGTATGELFF. CDR3 DNA sequence: TGTGCCAGCAGCGCAACCGGGACAGCCACCGGGGAGCTGTTTTTT.

V and J are TRBV7-2 and TRBJ2-7, with 10 bases identical to TRBD2. The CDR3 consists of 14 residues. Germline V CDR1 and CDR2: SGHTA, FQGNSA. Trimming took 5 bases from V and 6 from J; bases not matched to a gene: 7. The CDR3 DNA is TGTGCCAGCAGCCCCGCTAGCGGGAGAGGCGAGCAGTACTTC. This encodes CASSPASGRGEQYF.

The gene calls are TRBV11-2 and TRBJ1-1; D unresolved. This CDR3 has 13 residues. V lost 4 bases and J 0 bases, leaving 6 bases between the germline ends. The germline CDR1 and CDR2 sequences are SGHAT and FQNNGV. The CDR3 DNA reads TGTGCCAGCAGCTCGTTCATGAACACTGAAGCTTTCTTT. Protein product: CASSSFMNTEAFF.

The J gene is TRBJ1-1, the V gene TRBV7-9; D possibly corresponds to TRBD1 (5 bases). The CDR3 runs 13 residues. The germline V and J ends were trimmed by 3 bases and 5 bases, with 10 bases remaining between them. Germline CDR1 reads SEHNR; CDR2 reads FQNEAQ (reference sequence). The CDR3 is CASSLREGTEAFF. CDR3 DNA: TGTGCCAGCAGCTTGAGGGAGGGGACTGAAGCTTTCTTT.

The V and J genes are TRBV28 and TRBJ2-1; 7 bases map to TRBD1. The germline V gene encodes CDR1 MDHEN and CDR2 SYDVKM. This CDR3 region has 20 residues. Trimming removed 4 bases from V and 0 bases from J; junction bases left unmatched: 18. The CDR3 DNA sequence: TGTGCCAGCAGTTCGCCAGGGACAGAGGATGAGTTAAGCTCCTACAATGAGCAGTTCTTC. Its translation is CASSSPGTEDELSSYNEQFF.

The J gene is TRBJ2-7, the V gene TRBV7-9; 7 bases map to TRBD2. V shed 5 bases and J 3 bases; nucleotides not matched to a gene: 13. This CDR3 has 16 amino acids. From germline, CDR1 is SEHNR and CDR2 FQNEAQ (reference sequence). CDR3 loop: CASSTLSAGNFYEQYF. CDR3 nucleotides: TGTGCCAGCAGCACTCTATCAGCGGGAAACTTCTACGAGCAGTACTTC.

The CDR3 DNA reads TGTGCCTGGAGTGCAGGGGGAGATACGCAGTATTTT. It is translated as CAWSAGGDTQYF. V is TRBV30 and J is TRBJ2-3, with 7 bases aligning to TRBD1. The CDR3 spans 12 residues. CDR1 and CDR2 (germline): GTSNPN, SVGIG (reference sequence). V lost 1 base to trimming and J lost 5 bases; unmatched junction nucleotides: 0.

In this sample, this clone turned up once. The rearrangement uses TRBV29-1 and TRBJ1-1, with D unclear. The V and J ends lost 3 bases and 4 bases respectively, with 6 bases between them. CDR3 length: 11 residues. Germline-derived CDR1 and CDR2 are SQVTM and ANQGSEA. The CDR3 protein is CSVERTTEAFF. The CDR3 DNA is TGCAGCGTTGAGAGGACCACTGAAGCTTTCTTT.

CDR3 DNA sequence: TGTGCCAGCAGTTTATTTTCAGGGGTGGAATCCTACGAGCAGTACTTC. Translation gives CASSLFSGVESYEQYF. The chain carries TRBV28 and TRBJ2-7, with D tentatively TRBD1 (6 bases). The CDR3 extends over 16 amino acids. Trimming left V 1 base short and J 1 base short, with 14 bases between. Looked up from germline, CDR1 is MDHEN and CDR2 is SYDVKM.

The genes are TRBV5-1 and TRBJ2-1; 9 bases align to TRBD2. V trimming: 6 bases; J trimming: 5 bases; junction bases outside the gene matches: 6. Looked up from germline, CDR1 is SGHRS and CDR2 is YFSETQ. This CDR3 is built from 14 residues. This CDR3 reads CASISGTSNNEQFF. CDR3 DNA: TGCGCCAGCATATCCGGGACTAGCAACAATGAGCAGTTCTTC.

The V and J genes are TRBV23-1 and TRBJ2-5, with D possibly TRBD1 on 6 matching bases. TRBV23-1 is an ORF; its function is uncertain. V was clipped by 6 bases and J by 4 bases, with 9 bases between them. The CDR3 runs to 12 residues. DNA of the CDR3: TGCGCCAGCAGCGGGACACGAGAGACCCAGTACTTC. Protein sequence: CASSGTRETQYF.

This chain links TRBV4-1 with TRBJ2-1; D unclear. Germline V gene lookup returns CDR1 MGHRA and CDR2 YSYEKL. The V end lost 3 bases, the J end lost 2 bases, and 17 bases lay between the germline ends. This CDR3 has 17 residues. In DNA, the CDR3 is TGCGCCAGCAGCCAGCCCATCATGCGTTCGCCCTACAATGAGCAGTTCTTC. It yields the protein CASSQPIMRSPYNEQFF.

The chain carries TRBV5-1 and TRBJ2-6; D unclear. CDR3 length: 14 residues. The germline gives CDR1 SGHRS, CDR2 YFSETQ. V lost 2 bases to trimming and J lost 0 bases, with 3 bases between them. Here the CDR3 reads CASSFPSGANVLTF. CDR3 nucleotides: TGCGCCAGCAGCTTTCCCTCTGGGGCCAACGTCCTGACTTTC.

On this clone: A much bigger clone sits one base away, suggesting this may be a read error. Other DNA variants within this sample encode the same CDR3. This chain uses TRBV19 with TRBJ2-1, with D uncertain. The CDR3 is 12 residues long. The V gene's germline CDR1 is LNHDA and CDR2 SQIVND (reference sequence). V lost 5 bases and J 0 bases, leaving 2 bases between the germline ends. In DNA, the CDR3 is TGTGCCAGTAGTCCCTCCTACAATGAGCAGTTCTTC. Protein product: CASSPSYNEQFF.

The J gene is TRBJ2-5, the V gene TRBV10-3; possible D gene TRBD2, 5 bases. Trimming removed 2 bases at V and 13 bases at J, with 5 bases between. CDR3 length equals 9 residues. The germline V gene encodes CDR1 ENHRY and CDR2 SYGVKD. This CDR3 reads CAISEEGYF. The CDR3, as DNA: TGTGCCATCAGTGAGGAGGGGTACTTC.